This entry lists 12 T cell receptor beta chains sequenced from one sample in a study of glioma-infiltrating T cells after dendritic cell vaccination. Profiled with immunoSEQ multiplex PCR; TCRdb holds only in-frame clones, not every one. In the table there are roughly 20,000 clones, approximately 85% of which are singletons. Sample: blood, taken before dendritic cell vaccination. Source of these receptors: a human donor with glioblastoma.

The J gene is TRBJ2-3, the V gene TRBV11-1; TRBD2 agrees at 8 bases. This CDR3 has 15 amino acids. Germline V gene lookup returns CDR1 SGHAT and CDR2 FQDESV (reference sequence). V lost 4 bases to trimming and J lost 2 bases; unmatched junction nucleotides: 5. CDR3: CASSWASGPTDTQYF. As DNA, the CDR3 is TGTGCCAGCAGCTGGGCTAGCGGGCCCACAGATACGCAGTATTTT.

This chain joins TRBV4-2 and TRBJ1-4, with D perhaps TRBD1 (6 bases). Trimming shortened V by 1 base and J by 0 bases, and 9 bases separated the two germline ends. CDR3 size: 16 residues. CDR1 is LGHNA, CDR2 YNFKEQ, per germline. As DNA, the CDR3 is TGTGCCAGCAGCCAAGCCCGACAGGCAACTAATGAAAAACTGTTTTTT. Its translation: CASSQARQATNEKLFF.

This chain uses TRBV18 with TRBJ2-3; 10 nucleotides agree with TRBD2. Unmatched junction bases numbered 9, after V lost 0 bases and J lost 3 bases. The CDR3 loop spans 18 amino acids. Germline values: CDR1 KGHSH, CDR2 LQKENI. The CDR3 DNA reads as TGTGCCAGCTCACCACCGAGGGGCACTAGCGGGGATACAGATACGCAGTATTTT. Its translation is CASSPPRGTSGDTDTQYF.

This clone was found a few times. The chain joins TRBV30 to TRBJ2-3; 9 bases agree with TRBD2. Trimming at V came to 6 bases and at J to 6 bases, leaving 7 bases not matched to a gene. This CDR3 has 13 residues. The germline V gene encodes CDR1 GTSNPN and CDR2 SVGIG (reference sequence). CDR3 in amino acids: CACSGTSMDTQYF. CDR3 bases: TGTGCCTGCTCCGGGACTAGCATGGATACGCAGTATTTT.

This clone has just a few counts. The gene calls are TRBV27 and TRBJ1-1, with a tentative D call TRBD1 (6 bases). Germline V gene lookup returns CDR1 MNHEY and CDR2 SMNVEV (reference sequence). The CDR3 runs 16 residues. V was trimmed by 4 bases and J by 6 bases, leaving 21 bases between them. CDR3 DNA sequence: TGTGCCAGCAGTTCAACTGTCCGGGGGGCGATCTCTGAAGCTTTCTTT. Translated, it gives CASSSTVRGAISEAFF.

CDR3 DNA: TGTGCCAGCAGCTTAGGTCCTTCCTACGAGCAGTACTTC. It specifies CASSLGPSYEQYF. The rearrangement uses TRBV11-3 and TRBJ2-5, with unresolved D. The closer fit of TRBJ2-7 to the DNA end suggests the J call may be wrong. The CDR3 is 13 amino acids. Germline V lookup: CDR1 SGHNT, CDR2 YENEEA.

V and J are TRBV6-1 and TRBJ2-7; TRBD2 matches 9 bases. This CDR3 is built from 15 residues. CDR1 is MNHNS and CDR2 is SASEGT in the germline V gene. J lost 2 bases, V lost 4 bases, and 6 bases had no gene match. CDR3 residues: CASSATSGTPYEQYF. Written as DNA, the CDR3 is TGTGCCAGCAGTGCGACTAGCGGAACGCCCTACGAGCAGTACTTC.

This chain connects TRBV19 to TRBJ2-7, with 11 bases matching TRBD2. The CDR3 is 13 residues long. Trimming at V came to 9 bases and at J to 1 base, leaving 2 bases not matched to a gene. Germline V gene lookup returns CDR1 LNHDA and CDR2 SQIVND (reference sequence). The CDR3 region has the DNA TGTGCCAGCGCTAGCGGGAGGTCCTACGAGCAGTACTTC. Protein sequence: CASASGRSYEQYF.

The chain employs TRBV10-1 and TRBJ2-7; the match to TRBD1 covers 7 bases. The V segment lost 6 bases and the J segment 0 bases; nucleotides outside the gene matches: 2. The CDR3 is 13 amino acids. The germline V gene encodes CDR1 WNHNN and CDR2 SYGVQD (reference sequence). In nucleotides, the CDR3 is TGCGCCAGCAGAGGGGACAGCTCCTACGAGCAGTACTTC. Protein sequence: CASRGDSSYEQYF.

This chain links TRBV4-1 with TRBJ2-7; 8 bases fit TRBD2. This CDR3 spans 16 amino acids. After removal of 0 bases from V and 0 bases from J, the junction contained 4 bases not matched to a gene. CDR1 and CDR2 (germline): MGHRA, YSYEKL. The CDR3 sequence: CASSQDPAGASYEQYF. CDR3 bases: TGCGCCAGCAGCCAAGACCCAGCGGGAGCCTCCTACGAGCAGTACTTC.

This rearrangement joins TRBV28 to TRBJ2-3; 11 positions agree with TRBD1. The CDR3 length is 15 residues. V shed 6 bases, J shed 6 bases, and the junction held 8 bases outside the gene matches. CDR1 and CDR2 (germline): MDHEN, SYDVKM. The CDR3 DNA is TGTGCCAGCAGCCCCGGACAGGGGGCGTGGGATACGCAGTATTTT. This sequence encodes CASSPGQGAWDTQYF.

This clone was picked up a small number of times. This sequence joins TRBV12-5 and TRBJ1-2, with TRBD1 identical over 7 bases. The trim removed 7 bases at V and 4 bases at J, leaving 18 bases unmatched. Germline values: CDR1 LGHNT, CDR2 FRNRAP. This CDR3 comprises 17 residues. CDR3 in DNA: TGTGCTAGTGCCGCGGGACAGACTCTTCAAATGATCTATGGCTACACCTTC. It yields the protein CASAAGQTLQMIYGYTF.